This TCR beta chain appears in the sequencing data of a study of CD8 T cells in Susac syndrome. Reverse transcription used about 0.45 to 1 ug RNA and random hexamers. Amplification of TCR beta CDR3 by immunoSEQ multiplex PCR spanned 54 Vbeta and 13 Jbeta. TCRdb passed the immunoSEQ multiplex PCR reads through MiXCR, listing each CDR3 protein once. The sample holds approximately 190,000 distinct CDR3 sequences, approximately 96% seen once. CDR1 SGHTA and CDR2 FQGTGA come from the germline V gene. The CDR3 has 15 residues. The V gene lost 3 bases and the J gene lost 0 bases, with 9 bases spanning the gap. For this clonotype: What it binds is not known.

General study findings and limits: It was acknowledged in the study that its TCR sequencing and HLA analysis involved a relatively small number of individuals.

The T cells that were sequenced for TCR beta were CD8+ and CD4+ cells from blood. Both CD4+ and CD8+ T cells were negatively isolated, and TEMRA cells underwent FACS enrichment. This chain joins TRBV7-3 and TRBJ2-1; D not resolved. The TCR sequence derives from a human donor with Susac syndrome. Input material: CD4+ T cells from PBMCs. In DNA, the CDR3 is TGTGCCAGCAGCTTTGCGGCTAGCTCCTACAATGAGCAGTTCTTC. Translation: CASSFAASSYNEQFF.